Presented here are 30 T cell receptor beta chains from one specimen sequenced in a study of STAT3 mutations in large granular lymphocyte leukemia. For these receptors, no antigen is known. TCRdb's copy holds only in-frame clones and misses some; the assay was immunoSEQ multiplex PCR. The data hold fewer than 8,000 clones, with 70% to 80% observed a single time. Findings of the study overall: In T-cell large granular lymphocyte leukemia, about half of patients showed multiple immunodominant subclonotypes.

The sequencing sample was made of peripheral blood mononuclear cells. These receptors came from a woman aged 35 to 49 with T-cell large granular lymphocyte leukemia. Some clones in this sample may be carry-over from other donors' samples.

The gene calls are TRBV28 and TRBJ1-5, with no clear D. Trimming stripped 7 bases from V and 10 bases from J, with 14 bases between. CDR1 MDHEN and CDR2 SYDVKM come from the germline V gene. The CDR3 is 12 amino acids. In nucleotides, the CDR3 is TGTGCCAGCACGACCCCTAGAGGCCCCCAGCATTTT. Translating it yields CASTTPRGPQHF.

The chain links TRBV5-1 to TRBJ1-1; a possible D gene is TRBD1 (5 bases). From germline, CDR1 is SGHRS and CDR2 YFSETQ. This CDR3 has 15 amino acids. The ends were cut back, 5 bases at V and 1 base at J, with 15 bases in the middle. The CDR3: CASRFLGGQNTEAFF. CDR3 bases: TGCGCCAGCAGATTCCTCGGTGGACAGAACACTGAAGCTTTCTTT.

This clone has just one count. The rearrangement uses TRBV30 and TRBJ2-7; no definite D call. The CDR3 consists of 11 residues. V lost 6 bases and J 3 bases, leaving 9 bases between the germline ends. Germline CDR1 reads GTSNPN; CDR2 reads SVGIG (reference sequence). This chain's CDR3 is CACTVVYEQYF. CDR3 in DNA: TGTGCCTGTACCGTGGTCTACGAGCAGTACTTC.

The rearrangement links TRBV5-1 to TRBJ2-7; TRBD1 aligns across 10 bases. V dropped 5 bases and J dropped 5; count of bases not matched to a gene: 10. This CDR3 spans 15 amino acids. Germline-derived CDR1 and CDR2 are SGHRS and YFSETQ. The CDR3 nucleotides are TGCGCCAGCAGGACCGGGACAGGGGCGTGGGACGAGCAGTACTTC. Its protein is CASRTGTGAWDEQYF.

V is TRBV5-1 and J is TRBJ2-1; D might be TRBD1 (5 bases). The CDR3 extends over 16 amino acids. V was trimmed by 3 bases and J by 0 bases, leaving 13 bases between them. CDR1 and CDR2 from the germline V gene are SGHRS and YFSETQ. The CDR3 region is CASSYRQSSSYNEQFF. The CDR3 DNA reads as TGCGCCAGCAGCTATAGACAGAGTAGCTCCTACAATGAGCAGTTCTTC.

The chain joins TRBV30 to TRBJ2-3, with no clear D. The CDR3 loop spans 14 amino acids. Trimming stripped 4 bases from V and 1 base from J, with 12 bases between. Germline lookup yields CDR1 GTSNPN and CDR2 SVGIG (reference sequence). This CDR3 reads CAWTTGLGTDTQYF. The CDR3 nucleotides read TGTGCCTGGACCACCGGGTTGGGCACAGATACGCAGTATTTT. Combining the CDR3 with reference TRBV30 and TRBJ2-3 gives the whole variable domain SQTIHQWPATLVQPVGSPLSLECTVEGTSNPNLYWYRQAAGRGLQLLFYSVGIGQISSEVPQNLSASRPQDRQFILSSKKLLLSDSGFYLCAWTTGLGTDTQYFGPGTRLTVL.

The V call is TRBV5-1, the J call TRBJ1-4, with TRBD1 matching over 7 bases. Per germline, CDR1 SGHRS and CDR2 YFSETQ. The CDR3 runs to 14 residues. V gave up 0 bases and J gave up 8 bases; unmatched junction bases: 4. The chain's CDR3 is CASSLGTGVEKLFF. CDR3 sequence (DNA): TGCGCCAGCAGCTTGGGGACAGGAGTGGAAAAACTGTTTTTT.

The chain combines TRBV30 with TRBJ1-1, with no clear D. Per germline, CDR1 GTSNPN and CDR2 SVGIG (reference sequence). CDR3 length: 13 residues. V lost 4 bases and J lost 13, with 22 bases in between. The CDR3 DNA sequence: TGTGCCTGGATAGGGTCGGGGAGTTACTGGGGTTTCTTT. Residues: CAWIGSGSYWGFF.

This clone has a single count. The V call is TRBV6-5, the J call TRBJ2-7; the match to TRBD2 covers 14 bases. Germline assignment: CDR1 MNHEY and CDR2 SVGAGI. This CDR3 has 16 amino acids. The J segment lost 3 bases and the V segment lost 2 bases, leaving 3 bases of the junction unmatched. The CDR3 DNA follows: TGTGCCAGCAGTTACGGACTAGCGGGAGGCCGCTACGAGCAGTACTTC. Translating gives CASSYGLAGGRYEQYF.

This clone was recorded only once. The V gene is TRBV5-1, the J gene TRBJ1-1, with a possible D match to TRBD1 (5 bases). Germline-derived CDR1 and CDR2 are SGHRS and YFSETQ. The CDR3 consists of 13 residues. V shed 4 bases and J shed 7 bases, with 14 bases lying between them. The CDR3, as DNA: TGCGCCAGCAGCCCTAATAGACAGTATGAAGCTTTCTTT. This translates into CASSPNRQYEAFF.

This clone was observed a few times. The V and J genes are TRBV2 and TRBJ1-1; no definite D call. Trimming stripped 7 bases from V and 2 bases from J, with 11 bases between. The CDR3 contains 13 residues. Germline CDR1 is SNHLY and CDR2 is FYNNEI. In DNA, the CDR3 is TGTGCCAGCACCTTGGGTGAAAACACTGAAGCTTTCTTT. Its protein product is CASTLGENTEAFF. Complete variable domain (other parts from reference TRBV2 and TRBJ1-1): EPEVTQTPSHQVTQMGQEVILRCVPISNHLYFYWYRQILGQKVEFLVSFYNNEISEKSEIFDDQFSVERPDGSNFTLKIRSTKLEDSAMYFCASTLGENTEAFFGQGTRLTVV.

This sequence joins TRBV18 and TRBJ2-7, with 12 bases lining up with TRBD2. Germline-derived CDR1 and CDR2 are KGHSH and LQKENI. After removal of 6 bases from V and 2 bases from J, the junction contained 17 bases not matched to a gene. This CDR3 comprises 19 residues. CDR3 sequence reads: CASSRGKTSGSIIAYEQYF. As DNA, the CDR3 is TGTGCCAGCTCCCGAGGAAAGACTAGCGGGAGTATTATCGCCTACGAGCAGTACTTC.

This clone was found once. The chain joins TRBV4-2 to TRBJ1-1; 11 nucleotides match TRBD1. V was clipped by 4 bases and J by 6 bases; unmatched bases: 4. Germline assignment: CDR1 LGHNA and CDR2 YNFKEQ. CDR3 size: 14 residues. This CDR3 reads CASSPPGQGAEAFF. In nucleotides, the CDR3 is TGTGCCAGCAGCCCTCCGGGACAGGGGGCTGAAGCTTTCTTT.

In DNA form, the CDR3 reads TGTGCCAGCAGCGTCGAAGCTGATGAGGGGCTATATTTT. Protein: CASSVEADEGLYF. This chain connects TRBV9 to TRBJ1-3, with D possibly being TRBD1 (5 bases). The length of the CDR3 is 13 residues. Germline values: CDR1 SGDLS, CDR2 YYNGEE. The ends were cut back, 2 bases at V and 14 bases at J, with 17 bases in the middle. Full variable domain (remainder filled in from reference TRBV9 and TRBJ1-3): DSGVTQTPKHLITATGQRVTLRCSPRSGDLSVYWYQQSLDQGLQFLIQYYNGEERAKGNILERFSAQQFPDLHSELNLSSLELGDSALYFCASSVEADEGLYFGEGSWLTVV.

The chain links TRBV5-1 to TRBJ1-2; possibly TRBD1 for D (5 bases). Per the germline V gene, CDR1 is SGHRS and CDR2 is YFSETQ. CDR3 length: 13 residues. Trimming removed 0 bases at V and 6 bases at J, with 9 bases between. CDR3 nucleotide sequence: TGCGCCAGCAGCTTGGGGCAGGGAGATGGCTACACCTTC. This translates into CASSLGQGDGYTF.

The chain has TRBV19 and TRBJ2-7; 8 bases align to TRBD1. Germline CDR1 reads LNHDA; CDR2 reads SQIVND (reference sequence). V gave up 4 bases and J gave up 5 bases; unmatched junction bases: 7. The length of the CDR3 is 14 residues. The CDR3: CASSTGTGRNEQYF. The CDR3 nucleotides are TGTGCCAGTAGTACCGGGACAGGTCGCAACGAGCAGTACTTC.

The chain has TRBV5-1 and TRBJ1-4; unclear D gene. V dropped 7 bases and J dropped 8 bases, with 24 bases sitting between them. Germline CDR1 SGHRS, CDR2 YFSETQ. This CDR3 has 16 amino acids. The CDR3 region is CASGRSGSRGGEKLFF. CDR3 nucleotides: TGCGCCAGCGGCCGAAGTGGGAGCCGGGGAGGAGAAAAACTGTTTTTT. Variable domain in full (rest from reference TRBV5-1 and TRBJ1-4): KAGVTQTPRYLIKTRGQQVTLSCSPISGHRSVSWYQQTPGQGLQFLFEYFSETQRNKGNFPGRFSGRQFSNSRSEMNVSTLELGDSALYLCASGRSGSRGGEKLFFGSGTQLSVL.

The chain is built from TRBV18 and TRBJ2-7; possible D gene TRBD2, 5 bases. The V end lost 4 bases, the J end lost 0 bases, and 16 bases lay between the germline ends. The germline gives CDR1 KGHSH, CDR2 LQKENI. This CDR3 comprises 16 residues. Here the CDR3 DNA reads TGTGCCAGCTCACTAACTGGAGTAGGGAGCTCCTACGAGCAGTACTTC. It is translated as CASSLTGVGSSYEQYF.

This sequence joins TRBV27 and TRBJ2-1; a possible D gene is TRBD2 (6 bases). Germline V lookup: CDR1 MNHEY, CDR2 SMNVEV (reference sequence). The CDR3 runs 11 residues. V lost 6 bases to trimming and J lost 13 bases, with 13 bases between them. CDR3 region: CASSALGLQFF. In nucleotides, the CDR3 is TGTGCCAGCAGCGCCCTGGGACTCCAGTTCTTC.

This clone was picked up one time. The rearrangement joins TRBV4-1 to TRBJ2-4, with D possibly TRBD2 on 5 matching bases. The CDR3 spans 14 residues. Looked up from germline, CDR1 is MGHRA and CDR2 is YSYEKL. With 6 bases removed from V and 7 bases from J, the gap between germline ends came to 16 bases. CDR3 loop: CASRPEGAENIQYF. CDR3 bases: TGCGCCAGCAGGCCAGAGGGCGCGGAGAACATTCAGTACTTC.

This chain joins TRBV18 and TRBJ1-2; D is uncertain. The germline V gene has CDR1 KGHSH and CDR2 LQKENI. V lost 3 bases, J lost 5 bases, and 10 bases lay in between. The CDR3 has 13 amino acids. The CDR3 nucleotides are TGTGCCAGCTCACCCACTGAAGAATATGGCTACACCTTC. Residues: CASSPTEEYGYTF.

This chain joins TRBV18 and TRBJ2-7, with D possibly matching TRBD2 (7 bases). The CDR3 is 18 residues long. The V gene lost 3 bases and the J gene lost 4 bases, with 25 bases spanning the gap. CDR1 is KGHSH and CDR2 is LQKENI in the germline V gene. The CDR3 sequence is CASSPGGPLASGVYEQYF. The CDR3 DNA reads as TGTGCCAGCTCACCGGGGGGGCCGCTAGCTAGCGGTGTATACGAGCAGTACTTC.

The rearrangement uses TRBV18 and TRBJ1-2; maybe TRBD1 (5 bases). Germline lookup yields CDR1 KGHSH and CDR2 LQKENI. The CDR3 totals 13 residues. V was clipped by 5 bases and J by 6 bases, with 13 bases between them. The CDR3, as DNA: TGTGCCAGCTCAGCACAGGCGCGGCATGGCTACACCTTC. Translation gives CASSAQARHGYTF.

The CDR3 spells CASSRDRGEQYF. The CDR3 DNA reads TGTGCCAGCTCAAGAGACAGGGGAGAGCAGTACTTC. The V and J genes are TRBV18 and TRBJ2-7; the match to TRBD1 covers 8 bases. V dropped 5 bases and J dropped 7; count of bases not matched to a gene: 4. The CDR3 covers 12 residues. Germline V gene lookup returns CDR1 KGHSH and CDR2 LQKENI.

This clone was counted only a few times. The gene calls are TRBV30 and TRBJ1-1; D is unclear. With 5 bases removed from V and 1 base from J, the gap between germline ends came to 5 bases. The CDR3 is 11 residues long. Germline CDR1 and CDR2: GTSNPN and SVGIG (reference sequence). The CDR3 spells CAWQKNTEAFF. The CDR3 region has the DNA TGTGCCTGGCAGAAGAACACTGAAGCTTTCTTT.

The J gene is TRBJ1-5, the V gene TRBV7-2; a possible D gene is TRBD1 (5 bases). Germline V gene lookup returns CDR1 SGHTA and CDR2 FQGNSA. The CDR3 totals 15 residues. The ends were cut back, 1 base at V and 3 bases at J, with 10 bases in the middle. Here the CDR3 DNA reads TGTGCCAGCAGCTTAGGAGACAGACCCAATCAGCCCCAGCATTTT. This encodes CASSLGDRPNQPQHF. Based on the CDR3 plus reference TRBV7-2 and TRBJ1-5, the full variable domain is GAGVSQSPSNKVTEKGKDVELRCDPISGHTALYWYRQSLGQGLEFLIYFQGNSAPDKSGLPSDRFSAERTGGSVSTLTIQRTQQEDSAVYLCASSLGDRPNQPQHFGDGTRLSIL.

The rearrangement uses TRBV7-2 and TRBJ1-5, with D uncertain. V gave up 0 bases and J gave up 7 bases, with 10 bases separating them. CDR1 and CDR2 (germline): SGHTA, FQGNSA. This CDR3 is built from 14 residues. CDR3 bases: TGTGCCAGCAGCTTAGCCCGGGAACCCCAGCCCCAGCATTTT. Residues: CASSLAREPQPQHF.

The rearrangement uses TRBV7-9 and TRBJ2-4; 7 bases line up with TRBD2. CDR1 is SEHNR and CDR2 is FQNEAQ in the germline V gene (reference sequence). After removal of 5 bases from V and 0 bases from J, the junction contained 4 bases not matched to a gene. The CDR3 is 15 amino acids. This CDR3 reads CASSGAGVAKNIQYF. Here the CDR3 DNA reads TGTGCCAGCAGCGGGGCGGGGGTAGCCAAAAACATTCAGTACTTC.

The chain couples TRBV18 to TRBJ1-5; D not certain. V was shortened by 2 bases and J by 4 bases, with 12 bases between the two germline ends. Germline CDR1 KGHSH, CDR2 LQKENI. CDR3 length: 15 amino acids. The CDR3 spells CASSPGSVGNQPQHF. The CDR3 bases are TGTGCCAGCTCACCAGGTTCCGTGGGGAATCAGCCCCAGCATTTT.

The J gene is TRBJ2-3, the V gene TRBV6-1, with 15 bases matching TRBD2. V was clipped by 1 base and J by 5 bases; unmatched bases: 4. Per the germline V gene, CDR1 is MNHNS and CDR2 is SASEGT. The CDR3 length is 17 residues. In DNA, the CDR3 is TGTGCCAGCAGTGAAGTATCGGGACTAGCGGGGGGAGATACGCAGTATTTT. Amino acids: CASSEVSGLAGGDTQYF.